The 25 T cell receptor beta chains reported below all come from one sample, sequenced in a study of long-term antiretroviral therapy in people with HIV. immunoSEQ v3.0 was run at survey level. The data were produced by immunoSEQ multiplex PCR, yet TCRdb's version contains in-frame clones alone and is incomplete. The sample shows around 21,000 clones, roughly 80% of them seen only once. The material sequenced was unsorted PBMCs, taken 0.2 years after starting antiretroviral therapy. The source of these receptors is a woman in her 30s with HIV.

This sequence joins TRBV5-5 and TRBJ1-2, with TRBD1 matching over 7 bases. Germline V gene lookup returns CDR1 SGHKS and CDR2 YYEKEE (reference sequence). Trimming at V came to 3 bases and at J to 6 bases, leaving 8 bases not matched to a gene. This CDR3 is 14 amino acids long. The DNA for the CDR3 is TGTGCCAGCAGCTCCGAGACAGGGCCCCATGGCTACACCTTC. Translated, it gives CASSSETGPHGYTF. Full variable domain (rest looked up from reference TRBV5-5 and TRBJ1-2): DAGVTQSPTHLIKTRGQQVTLRCSPISGHKSVSWYQQVLGQGPQFIFQYYEKEERGRGNFPDRFSARQFPNYSSELNVNALLLGDSALYLCASSSETGPHGYTFGSGTRLTVV.

This chain links TRBV18 with TRBJ1-1; 7 bases are shared with TRBD1. Trimming at V came to 3 bases and at J to 4 bases, leaving 5 bases not matched to a gene. The CDR3 runs 14 residues. CDR1 is KGHSH, CDR2 LQKENI, per germline. In nucleotides, the CDR3 is TGTGCCAGCTCACCCGACAGGGTGGTCACTGAAGCTTTCTTT. Translating gives CASSPDRVVTEAFF.

This chain uses TRBV9 with TRBJ2-1; perhaps TRBD2 as D (5 bases). Trimming removed 3 bases from V and 8 bases from J, with 21 bases in between. In germline, CDR1 is SGDLS, CDR2 YYNGEE. This CDR3 has 16 amino acids. The CDR3 sequence is CASSARTFAGSDEQFF. DNA of the CDR3: TGTGCCAGCAGCGCCAGGACTTTTGCGGGTAGCGATGAGCAGTTCTTC.

V gene TRBV6-1 combines with J gene TRBJ1-5; 12 bases fit TRBD1. Germline values: CDR1 MNHNS, CDR2 SASEGT. Trimming cost V 1 base and J 3 bases; bases outside gene matches: 10. The CDR3 is made up of 19 amino acids. CDR3 DNA: TGTGCCAGCAGTGAAGTGGGACAGGGGGCCCGGGTCGCCAATCAGCCCCAGCATTTT. Translated: CASSEVGQGARVANQPQHF.

The J gene is TRBJ2-1, the V gene TRBV7-9, with TRBD1 as a possible D gene (6 bases). Germline V lookup: CDR1 SEHNR, CDR2 FQNEAQ (reference sequence). Deletions cut 4 bases from V and 8 bases from J, with 18 bases between. CDR3 size: 15 residues. The CDR3 region is CASSSMAGRTDEQFF. CDR3 sequence (DNA): TGTGCCAGCAGCTCGATGGCAGGGCGGACAGATGAGCAGTTCTTC. The full variable domain, completed using reference TRBV7-9 and TRBJ2-1, is DTGVSQNPRHKITKRGQNVTFRCDPISEHNRLYWYRQTLGQGPEFLTYFQNEAQLEKSRLLSDRFSAERPKGSFSTLEIQRTEQGDSAMYLCASSSMAGRTDEQFFGPGTRLTVL.

The chain uses TRBV5-1 and TRBJ2-3, with 9 bases fitting TRBD1. The germline CDR1 and CDR2 sequences are SGHRS and YFSETQ. J was trimmed by 5 bases and V by 2 bases; bases with no gene match: 9. The CDR3 extends over 16 amino acids. CDR3 region: CASSFATGTGRDTQYF. The DNA of the CDR3 is TGCGCCAGCAGCTTCGCGACCGGGACAGGGCGAGATACGCAGTATTTT.

The chain joins TRBV4-1 to TRBJ2-1, with 11 bases fitting TRBD1. Per the germline V gene, CDR1 is MGHRA and CDR2 is YSYEKL. J was trimmed by 7 bases and V by 1 base; bases with no gene match: 6. This CDR3 comprises 16 residues. CDR3: CASSQAGTGGWNEQFF. The DNA of the CDR3 is TGCGCCAGCAGCCAAGCCGGGACAGGGGGGTGGAATGAGCAGTTCTTC.

The V and J genes are TRBV10-3 and TRBJ2-3; 10 bases agree with TRBD1. The germline V gene encodes CDR1 ENHRY and CDR2 SYGVKD. This CDR3 has 12 residues. J gave up 4 bases and V 9 bases, and 1 base lay outside the gene matches. For the CDR3, the DNA is TGTGCCATAGGACAGGGGGCAGATACGCAGTATTTT. Translated: CAIGQGADTQYF.

The chain has TRBV4-1 and TRBJ2-5; 10 bases agree with TRBD2. This CDR3 has 16 residues. The trim removed 5 bases at V and 5 bases at J, leaving 11 bases unmatched. The germline gives CDR1 MGHRA, CDR2 YSYEKL. The CDR3 nucleotides are TGCGCCAGCAGCACGCTCACAGCGGGGGGGCTTGAGACCCAGTACTTC. Residues: CASSTLTAGGLETQYF.

V is TRBV11-2 and J is TRBJ2-1; D might be TRBD1 or TRBD2, each matching 5 bases. This CDR3 comprises 14 residues. V was pared by 7 bases and J by 1 base, with 11 bases between. Per germline, CDR1 SGHAT and CDR2 FQNNGV. Written as DNA, the CDR3 is TGTGCCAGCACCTGGGGGAATTCCTACAATGAGCAGTTCTTC. Its protein product is CASTWGNSYNEQFF.

This clone was picked up a small number of times. The rearrangement joins TRBV19 to TRBJ1-5, with 7 bases aligning to TRBD1. The J segment lost 0 bases and the V segment lost 0 bases, leaving 8 bases of the junction unmatched. The CDR3 is made up of 18 amino acids. Germline assignment: CDR1 LNHDA and CDR2 SQIVND (reference sequence). CDR3 sequence: CASSIDLRQGYSNQPQHF. CDR3 DNA sequence: TGTGCCAGTAGTATAGATCTTCGACAGGGCTATAGCAATCAGCCCCAGCATTTT.

The chain links TRBV7-9 to TRBJ1-1; D possibly corresponds to TRBD1 (5 bases). Germline CDR1 is SEHNR and CDR2 is FQNEAQ (reference sequence). The CDR3 runs 12 residues. Trimming removed 5 bases at V and 6 bases at J, with 10 bases between. CDR3 region: CASSDRVSEAFF. In DNA form, the CDR3 reads TGTGCCAGCAGCGACAGAGTTTCTGAAGCTTTCTTT.

This chain joins TRBV2 and TRBJ2-1, with D possibly TRBD1 on 5 matching bases. V was pared by 6 bases and J by 2 bases, with 14 bases between. Germline V lookup: CDR1 SNHLY, CDR2 FYNNEI. The CDR3 has 15 amino acids. CDR3 bases: TGTGCCAGCAGCGCCGACAGCCGGACCTACAATGAGCAGTTCTTC. Translation: CASSADSRTYNEQFF.

This chain joins TRBV5-6 and TRBJ2-7; 9 nucleotides line up with TRBD1. Germline-derived CDR1 and CDR2 are SGHDT and YYEEEE. V lost 5 bases, J lost 6 bases, and 6 bases stayed unmatched. The CDR3 covers 13 residues. The CDR3 spells CASSPPGQGEQYV. The CDR3 DNA reads TGTGCCAGCAGTCCCCCGGGACAGGGCGAGCAGTACGTC.

The chain carries TRBV5-1 and TRBJ2-3; unclear D gene. The CDR3 contains 15 residues. Trimming took off 6 bases at V and 2 bases at J, with 16 bases between the two ends. Germline loops: CDR1 SGHRS, CDR2 YFSETQ. The DNA of the CDR3 is TGCGCCAGCAAAAACTTTGGTGGGTCCACAGATACGCAGTATTTT. Amino acids: CASKNFGGSTDTQYF. Based on the CDR3 plus reference TRBV5-1 and TRBJ2-3, the full variable domain is KAGVTQTPRYLIKTRGQQVTLSCSPISGHRSVSWYQQTPGQGLQFLFEYFSETQRNKGNFPGRFSGRQFSNSRSEMNVSTLELGDSALYLCASKNFGGSTDTQYFGPGTRLTVL.

The chain recombines TRBV29-1 with TRBJ2-5; possible D gene TRBD2, 6 bases. This CDR3 has 13 residues. Per the germline V gene, CDR1 is SQVTM and CDR2 is ANQGSEA. Trimming removed 5 bases at V and 2 bases at J, with 12 bases between. The CDR3 DNA reads as TGCAGCGTTTCGACTAGACCTCAAGAGACCCAGTACTTC. This gives the protein CSVSTRPQETQYF. The full variable domain, its missing parts supplied by reference TRBV29-1 and TRBJ2-5, is SAVISQKPSRDICQRGTSLTIQCQVDSQVTMMFWYRQQPGQSLTLIATANQGSEATYESGFVIDKFPISRPNLTFSTLTVSNMSPEDSSIYLCSVSTRPQETQYFGPGTRLLVL.

The chain couples TRBV4-1 to TRBJ1-5; TRBD1 matches at 7 bases. From germline, CDR1 is MGHRA and CDR2 YSYEKL. The CDR3 covers 15 residues. The ends lost 0 bases at V and 7 bases at J; junction bases unmatched: 6. This CDR3 is CASSQESTGDQPQHF. The CDR3 DNA reads TGCGCCAGCAGCCAAGAGTCAACAGGGGACCAGCCCCAGCATTTT.

This clone was seen only a few times. The chain has TRBV2 and TRBJ1-5, with 9 positions matching TRBD1. V shed 6 bases and J 5 bases; nucleotides not matched to a gene: 5. This CDR3 contains 14 residues. CDR1 is SNHLY, CDR2 FYNNEI, per germline. This CDR3 is CASSVDRGDQPQHF. Here the CDR3 DNA reads TGTGCCAGCAGCGTGGACAGGGGAGATCAGCCCCAGCATTTT. Full variable domain (rest looked up from reference TRBV2 and TRBJ1-5): EPEVTQTPSHQVTQMGQEVILRCVPISNHLYFYWYRQILGQKVEFLVSFYNNEISEKSEIFDDQFSVERPDGSNFTLKIRSTKLEDSAMYFCASSVDRGDQPQHFGDGTRLSIL.

The rearrangement uses TRBV11-1 and TRBJ1-6; D remains unclear. The V gene's germline CDR1 is SGHAT and CDR2 FQDESV (reference sequence). V was trimmed by 9 bases and J by 9 bases, leaving 18 bases between them. The CDR3 covers 14 residues. The CDR3 sequence is CASSLSGRGSPLHF. For the CDR3, the DNA is TGTGCCAGTTCCTTGAGCGGACGGGGTTCACCCCTCCACTTT.

This clone is a singleton in its sample. DNA of the CDR3: TGCGCCAGCAGTTTTATTAGCGGGGGGGCTGAGACCCAGTACTTC. This translates into CASSFISGGAETQYF. V usage is TRBV5-1 and J usage is TRBJ2-5; the match to TRBD2 covers 11 bases. CDR3 length equals 15 residues. Per germline, CDR1 SGHRS and CDR2 YFSETQ. With V trimmed by 5 bases and J by 5 bases, 8 bases remained unmatched.

The chain is built from TRBV5-6 and TRBJ2-3; 8 bases fit TRBD2. CDR1 and CDR2 (germline): SGHDT, YYEEEE. The CDR3 extends over 16 amino acids. V lost 4 bases and J lost 1; bases outside the gene matches: 8. As DNA, the CDR3 is TGTGCCAGCAGCCGACCAGCGGGGGCCCGCACAGATACGCAGTATTTT. Translating gives CASSRPAGARTDTQYF.

The chain uses TRBV4-1 and TRBJ2-5; D might be TRBD1 (5 bases). V dropped 2 bases and J dropped 3 bases, with 10 bases sitting between them. This CDR3 contains 14 residues. Germline V gene lookup returns CDR1 MGHRA and CDR2 YSYEKL. The CDR3 here is CASSQPTREETQYF. For the CDR3, the DNA is TGCGCCAGCAGCCAACCGACCAGGGAAGAGACCCAGTACTTC.

The J gene is TRBJ2-1, the V gene TRBV28; the D is unclear. Trimming removed 3 bases at V and 3 bases at J, with 12 bases between. CDR1 and CDR2 (germline): MDHEN, SYDVKM. The CDR3 is 15 residues long. The CDR3, as DNA: TGTGCCAGCAGTTTGGCCCCCTTCGACTACAATGAGCAGTTCTTC. As protein: CASSLAPFDYNEQFF. The full variable domain, with the rest looked up from reference TRBV28 and TRBJ2-1, is DVKVTQSSRYLVKRTGEKVFLECVQDMDHENMFWYRQDPGLGLRLIYFSYDVKMKEKGDIPEGYSVSREKKERFSLILESASTNQTSMYLCASSLAPFDYNEQFFGPGTRLTVL.

The V gene is TRBV25-1, the J gene TRBJ2-7; possible D gene TRBD2, 7 bases. This CDR3 is built from 16 residues. The germline V gene encodes CDR1 MGHDK and CDR2 SYGVNS. The germline V and J ends were trimmed by 11 bases and 0 bases, with 23 bases remaining between them. CDR3 in amino acids: CAAHRGGGQDSYEQYV. CDR3 in DNA: TGTGCCGCCCATAGAGGGGGGGGGCAGGACTCCTACGAGCAGTACGTC.

This rearrangement joins TRBV7-6 to TRBJ1-5; no reliable D call. Germline CDR1 reads SGHVS; CDR2 reads FNYEAQ. The CDR3 has 13 residues. Trimming removed 5 bases at V and 4 bases at J, with 9 bases between. CDR3 sequence (DNA): TGTGCCAGCAGCCCGGACTGGAATCAGCCCCAGCATTTT. Protein: CASSPDWNQPQHF.